The source of this T cell receptor (beta chain) is a study of monozygotic twins with inflammatory bowel disease. Donors gave approximately 2.5 ml of blood apiece. TCRdb re-called the 5' RACE reads and gives one entry per CDR3 protein, without DNA. The table for this sample gives 400,000 to 500,000 distinct CDR3 sequences. The CDR3 contains 12 residues. In germline, CDR1 is DFQATT, CDR2 SNEGSKA (reference sequence). The chain has TRBV20-1 and TRBJ2-3. The source of this sequence is a human donor with ulcerative colitis or Crohn's disease, or a healthy co-twin of an affected twin (not recorded which). The source material was blood. The CDR3 loop reads CSARVPTDTQYF.